This paragraph covers one TCR beta chain sequence. Antigen: not known. With 2 bases removed from V and 4 bases from J, the gap between germline ends came to 9 bases. Germline lookup yields CDR1 SEHNR and CDR2 FQNEAQ (reference sequence). The CDR3 contains 14 residues. This record belongs to a study of cytomegalovirus exposure and HLA in healthy donors. The study, taken as a whole, reports: Earlier analysis looked at TCR beta V segments, and most were productive about 90% or about 30% of the time. There were some V segments, including TRBV6-2 and TRBV6-3, excluded as indistinguishable.

The PCR used 60 Vbeta and 13 Jbeta primers. Produced via immunoSEQ multiplex PCR; TCRdb's table is partial and in-frame only. The data contain 140,000 to 150,000 clones, over 70% of them singletons. The receptor was isolated from a woman between 40 and 50 years old in good health and CMV-seropositive. Sequenced input: PBMCs. The chain is built from TRBV7-9 and TRBJ2-1; D is unclear. This CDR3 reads CASSLMVEYNEQFF. The CDR3 region has the DNA TGTGCCAGCAGCTTAATGGTAGAGTACAATGAGCAGTTCTTC.